Listed below are T cell receptor beta chains from one sample, sequenced in a study of T-cell reconstitution after alpha-beta-depleted transplantation in children. TCRdb fed the PCR reads into MiXCR, producing one record per CDR3 protein. The sample lists more than 250,000 distinct CDR3 sequences; almost 10% were seen once. Sequences were derived from PBMCs from the stem cell graft donor, sampled from the stem cell graft. The receptor source for this set is a human donor who donated a stem cell graft to a child with SCID. The CDR3 runs from the conserved cysteine through the conserved F or W. A D gene is named only where the DNA matches it firmly. Where a row states a size, it is once, few, many or the class of an expanded clone; other rows omit it.

cdr3_nt cdr3_aa v_call d_call j_call clone_size
TGTGCCATCAGGGACTTAAATGTATACGAGCAGTACTTC CAIRDLNVYEQYF TRBV10-3 . TRBJ2-7 few
TGCGCCAGTATGGTCGGGATGGGGAATGAAAAACTGTTTTTT CASMVGMGNEKLFF TRBV5-1 . TRBJ1-4 few
TGTGCCAGCAGCTTAAGCCAGATGAACACTGAAGCTTTCTTT CASSLSQMNTEAFF TRBV7-9 . TRBJ1-1 few
TGTGCCAGCAGTGATCCAAACACAGATACGCAGTATTTT CASSDPNTDTQYF TRBV6-1 . TRBJ2-3 few
TGCGCCAGCAGCACGATCGGGACAGGGGAGCGAGGCTACACCTTC CASSTIGTGERGYTF TRBV5-1 TRBD1 TRBJ1-2 .
TGTGCCAGCTCCACGCTTGGGGAGGGGGACTATGGCTACACCTTC CASSTLGEGDYGYTF TRBV27 . TRBJ1-2 .
TGTGCCAGCAGCTTGGCCGGAGGAGCGGGTCTGGGGGAGACCCAGTACTTC CASSLAGGAGLGETQYF TRBV5-6 . TRBJ2-5 .
TGTGCCAGCAGACCTCAGGAGGATGGAAACACCATATATTTT CASRPQEDGNTIYF TRBV12-3/TRBV12-4 . TRBJ1-3 many
TGTGCCAGCAGCGGAGATACGCAGTATTTT CASSGDTQYF TRBV9 . TRBJ2-3 many
TGTGCCAGCAGAGAGTCTAGCGGGGGGGCTTACGAGCAGTACTTC CASRESSGGAYEQYF TRBV12-3/TRBV12-4 TRBD2 TRBJ2-7 .
TGTGCCAGCAGGTCTCTAGCGGGGTTATACTACGAGCAGTACTTC CASRSLAGLYYEQYF TRBV12-3/TRBV12-4 TRBD2 TRBJ2-7 .
TGTGCCAGCGGGAGGGGGGGCCAGGACGAGCAGTACTTC CASGRGGQDEQYF TRBV6-1 . TRBJ2-7 .
TGTGCCAGCAGCTTACCCCCGGGGCGGGGTAACTCCTACAATGAGCAGTTCTTC CASSLPPGRGNSYNEQFF TRBV11-2 . TRBJ2-1 many
TGTGCCAGCAGCGTAGCTGTGGGGAAGAATGAGCAGTTCTTC CASSVAVGKNEQFF TRBV9 . TRBJ2-1 many
TGTGCCAGCAGCCCCGGGGTAGCGGGGGGGCTGAGTGAGCAGTTCTTC CASSPGVAGGLSEQFF TRBV7-3 TRBD2 TRBJ2-1 few
TGTGCCAGCAGCTTAGTCAGGGACGAGCAGTACTTC CASSLVRDEQYF TRBV7-9 . TRBJ2-7 few
TGTGCCAGCAGTTACTCCCCTGTTGGCAGGGGCGGCTACACCTTC CASSYSPVGRGGYTF TRBV6-5 . TRBJ1-2 .
TGTGCCAGCAGAAAATGGAACTACGAGCAGTACTTC CASRKWNYEQYF TRBV12-3/TRBV12-4 . TRBJ2-7 .
TGTGCCAGCAGTTATGAAGACACCGGGGCCAACGTCCTGACTTTC CASSYEDTGANVLTF TRBV12-3/TRBV12-4 . TRBJ2-6 .
TGTGCCAGCAGCCGAGACCTAGCAGATACGCAGTATTTT CASSRDLADTQYF TRBV7-9 . TRBJ2-3 few
TGCAGCGTTGAAGATGCCCTAGGGGTTTCAGATACGCAGTATTTT CSVEDALGVSDTQYF TRBV29-1 . TRBJ2-3 .
TGTGCCAGCTCACTCCAGGGACAGGGAAACATTCAGTACTTC CASSLQGQGNIQYF TRBV18 TRBD1 TRBJ2-4 .
TGTGCCAGCAGCCTAGACGGAGCCGGGACAGATGAAGCTTTCTTT CASSLDGAGTDEAFF TRBV7-2 TRBD1 TRBJ1-1 .
TGCAGTGCTAGAGACAGGGGACATGAGCAGTTCTTC CSARDRGHEQFF TRBV20-1 . TRBJ2-1 .
TGCAGTGCTTGGAGCAACTCCTACGAGCAGTACTTC CSAWSNSYEQYF TRBV20-1 . TRBJ2-7 few
TGTGCCAGCTCCCCAAGTCGGGGTTCGGTCGGGGAGCTGTTTTTT CASSPSRGSVGELFF TRBV12-3/TRBV12-4 . TRBJ2-2 many
TGTGCCAGCAGCCCAGGGACTAGCGGGGGGGCTTACAATGAGCAGTTCTTC CASSPGTSGGAYNEQFF TRBV11-2 TRBD2 TRBJ2-1 many
TGCAGTGCTAGAGTGAATCGGCAGGGGGTAGGGTACTATCAGCCCCAGCATTTT CSARVNRQGVGYYQPQHF TRBV20-1 TRBD1 TRBJ1-5 .
TGTGCCAGCATAAAATCTGCGAGCACAGATACGCAGTATTTT CASIKSASTDTQYF TRBV12-3/TRBV12-4 . TRBJ2-3 .
TGCAGTGCTGCAGGCACAGATAGCAATCAGCCCCAGCATTTT CSAAGTDSNQPQHF TRBV20-1 . TRBJ1-5 few
TGTGCCAGCAGATCCGGGCCCTATGGCTACACCTTC CASRSGPYGYTF TRBV11-2 . TRBJ1-2 .
TGTGCCAGCACCTCTGGGGGGACTAATGAAAAACTGTTTTTT CASTSGGTNEKLFF TRBV12-3/TRBV12-4 . TRBJ1-4 few
TGTGCCACCAGCAGAGGACAGGGAATCAACGAGCAGTACTTC CATSRGQGINEQYF TRBV15 TRBD1 TRBJ2-7 few
TGTGCCATCAGCGCCGGGACAGCGAACACCGGGGAGCTGTTTTTT CAISAGTANTGELFF TRBV10-3 TRBD1 TRBJ2-2 .
TGTGCCACCACCAAGGAGGTGCCAGGGACAGATACGCAGTATTTT CATTKEVPGTDTQYF TRBV3-1 . TRBJ2-3 .
TGTGCCAGCAGCCCTGGGACAGCAACCTACGAGCAGTACTTC CASSPGTATYEQYF TRBV3-1 TRBD1 TRBJ2-7 many
TGTGCCAGCAGCCCTATCGACCGGAATGGTGGTGAGCAGTTCTTC CASSPIDRNGGEQFF TRBV7-6 . TRBJ2-1 many
TGTGCCAGCAGCTCCCGGACTAGCCTGCTGCAGGGCACAGATACGCAGTATTTT CASSSRTSLLQGTDTQYF TRBV7-8 TRBD2 TRBJ2-3 few
TGTGCCAGCAGCTTGCCAGCAGGGGAAGGCGGGGAGCTGTTTTTT CASSLPAGEGGELFF TRBV5-5 . TRBJ2-2 few
TGCAGTGCTAGTGGTATGGTCACCGGGGAGCTGTTTTTT CSASGMVTGELFF TRBV20-1 . TRBJ2-2 .
TGCGCCAGCAGCTACAGGGAAGAGACCCAGTACTTC CASSYREETQYF TRBV5-1 . TRBJ2-5 .
TGTGCCAGCTCACCTCCCCTTGTTGGAGATACGCAGTATTTT CASSPPLVGDTQYF TRBV18 . TRBJ2-3 many
TGTGCCAGCAGCGCCCGGTGGGGCTCGGACAATGAGCAGTTCTTC CASSARWGSDNEQFF TRBV11-2 . TRBJ2-1 .
TGCGCCAGCAGCTTTGGGCTAACCGGGGAGCTGTTTTTT CASSFGLTGELFF TRBV5-1 . TRBJ2-2 many
TGCGCCAGCAGCTCGTTACAGGGTTCCAACAATGAGCAGTTCTTC CASSSLQGSNNEQFF TRBV5-1 . TRBJ2-1 many
TGTGCCAGCAGTGACTCTGCGGGGGGGATAGATACGCAGTATTTT CASSDSAGGIDTQYF TRBV6-4 TRBD2 TRBJ2-3 .
TGTGCCAGCAGCGACACACAGATTCCCTATGGCTACACCTTC CASSDTQIPYGYTF TRBV12-3/TRBV12-4 . TRBJ1-2 .
TGTGCCAGCAGCTTAGTAGGACAGGCGTACGAGCAGTACTTC CASSLVGQAYEQYF TRBV7-9 TRBD1 TRBJ2-7 few
TGTGCCACCAGTAATGGAGGGGAGCAGTTCTTC CATSNGGEQFF TRBV24-1 . TRBJ2-1 many
TGTGCCAGCAGCCAATCGAGTTTGAGGGGCCACGAGCAGTACTTC CASSQSSLRGHEQYF TRBV16 . TRBJ2-7 .
TGTGCCAGCTCCAATTCCCGACAGGGCAAGACGAGCTCCTACGAGCAGTACTTC CASSNSRQGKTSSYEQYF TRBV18 TRBD1 TRBJ2-7 .
TGTGCCACCAGCGTATCGGGCGCCACAGATACGCAGTATTTT CATSVSGATDTQYF TRBV15 . TRBJ2-3 few
TGCAGTGCTAGAGATCAGAGTGTCTCTATATCGGGAGCTTTCTTT CSARDQSVSISGAFF TRBV20-1 . TRBJ1-1 few
TGCGCCAGCAGCTTGGGACCGAGACCCTTATCGAGAACGAACACCGGGGAGCTGTTTTTT CASSLGPRPLSRTNTGELFF TRBV5-1 . TRBJ2-2 .
TGTGCCAGCAGCACCCCTCCCAGTTCAGATACGCAGTATTTT CASSTPPSSDTQYF TRBV7-6 . TRBJ2-3 .